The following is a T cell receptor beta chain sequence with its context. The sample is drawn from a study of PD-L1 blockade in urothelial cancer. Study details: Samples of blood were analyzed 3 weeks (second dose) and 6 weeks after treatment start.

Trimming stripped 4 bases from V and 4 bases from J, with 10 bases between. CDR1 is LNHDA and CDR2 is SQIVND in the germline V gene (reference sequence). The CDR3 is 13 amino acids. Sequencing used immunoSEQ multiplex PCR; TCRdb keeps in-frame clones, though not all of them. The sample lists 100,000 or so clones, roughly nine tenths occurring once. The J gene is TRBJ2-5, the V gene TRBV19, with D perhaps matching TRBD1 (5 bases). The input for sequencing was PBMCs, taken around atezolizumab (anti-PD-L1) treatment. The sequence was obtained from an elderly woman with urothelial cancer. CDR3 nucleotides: TGTGCCAGTAGTACAGGGTACGGAGAGACCCAGTACTTC. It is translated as CASSTGYGETQYF.